This passage covers 17 T cell receptor beta chains from one sample sequenced in a study of radiation and T cells in renal cell carcinoma. The method was immunoSEQ multiplex PCR; TCRdb's version includes in-frame clones alone and lacks a portion of them. This table holds 130,000 to 150,000 clones, about 88% found once. Time point reported: baseline pretreatment blood. Regarding treatment: 15 Gy SBRT to primary tumor, nephrectomy 4 weeks later. Material: blood, obtained from a patient whose treatment included radiotherapy and nephrectomy. These receptors were taken from a woman in her forties or fifties with renal cell carcinoma.

V usage is TRBV18 and J usage is TRBJ2-2; TRBD2 might be the D (5 bases). Trimming took 3 bases from V and 1 from J, leaving 15 bases between them. The CDR3 contains 17 residues. Germline lookup yields CDR1 KGHSH and CDR2 LQKENI. The CDR3 protein is CASSPGQPGLNTGELFF. The CDR3, as DNA: TGTGCCAGCTCACCTGGGCAACCGGGATTGAACACCGGGGAGCTGTTTTTT. Looking up the rest from reference TRBV18 and TRBJ2-2 gives the full variable domain: NAGVMQNPRHLVRRRGQEARLRCSPMKGHSHVYWYRQLPEEGLKFMVYLQKENIIDESGMPKERFSAEFPKEGPSILRIQQVVRGDSAAYFCASSPGQPGLNTGELFFGEGSRLTVL.

CDR3 amino acids: CASGRAIGDTQYF. The DNA of the CDR3 is TGTGCCAGCGGGCGGGCGATTGGGGATACGCAGTATTTT. The chain combines TRBV9 with TRBJ2-3; possibly TRBD2 for D (5 bases). Trimming took 7 bases from V and 6 from J, leaving 15 bases between them. The CDR3 loop spans 13 amino acids. The V gene's germline CDR1 is SGDLS and CDR2 YYNGEE. Complete variable domain (other parts from reference TRBV9 and TRBJ2-3): DSGVTQTPKHLITATGQRVTLRCSPRSGDLSVYWYQQSLDQGLQFLIQYYNGEERAKGNILERFSAQQFPDLHSELNLSSLELGDSALYFCASGRAIGDTQYFGPGTRLTVL.

The V call is TRBV6-4, the J call TRBJ1-2, with a weak D call TRBD1 (6 bases). The germline gives CDR1 MRHNA, CDR2 SNTAGT. This CDR3 region has 13 residues. The V end was cut by 5 bases, the J end by 5 bases, with 12 bases between. CDR3 protein: CASSWDTGYGYTF. The CDR3 DNA reads as TGTGCCAGCAGTTGGGACACGGGATATGGCTACACCTTC.

V is TRBV7-9 and J is TRBJ2-7; no clear D. This CDR3 contains 13 residues. Germline V CDR1 and CDR2: SEHNR, FQNEAQ (reference sequence). Trimming stripped 1 base from V and 3 bases from J, with 7 bases between. The CDR3 DNA reads TGTGCCAGCAGCTTAGGGTCCTTCTACGAGCAGTACTTC. Its translation is CASSLGSFYEQYF.

The J gene is TRBJ2-7, the V gene TRBV5-1; D not resolved. In germline, CDR1 is SGHRS, CDR2 YFSETQ. Trimming pared 0 bases from V and 2 bases from J, leaving 12 bases between. The CDR3 totals 15 residues. CDR3 loop: CASSLEPGSTYEQYF. In nucleotides, the CDR3 is TGCGCCAGCAGCTTGGAACCCGGGTCGACCTACGAGCAGTACTTC.

On this clone: This same CDR3 is encoded by further DNA sequences in the sample. The chain links TRBV5-1 to TRBJ2-3; D remains ambiguous. The CDR3 is 11 residues long. The V and J ends lost 5 bases and 6 bases respectively, with 7 bases between them. The germline gives CDR1 SGHRS, CDR2 YFSETQ. DNA of the CDR3: TGCGCCAGCAGAGGTACCGATACGCAGTATTTT. Translation gives CASRGTDTQYF. Together with reference TRBV5-1 and TRBJ2-3, the CDR3 gives the full variable domain: KAGVTQTPRYLIKTRGQQVTLSCSPISGHRSVSWYQQTPGQGLQFLFEYFSETQRNKGNFPGRFSGRQFSNSRSEMNVSTLELGDSALYLCASRGTDTQYFGPGTRLTVL.

This chain joins TRBV19 and TRBJ1-4, with 8 bases fitting TRBD1. The CDR3 has 15 amino acids. The V segment lost 3 bases and the J segment 7 bases; nucleotides outside the gene matches: 7. CDR1 LNHDA and CDR2 SQIVND come from the germline V gene (reference sequence). The CDR3 region is CASSIPRGPGEKLFF. Here the CDR3 DNA reads TGTGCCAGTAGTATCCCCAGGGGGCCGGGTGAAAAACTGTTTTTT.

The chain couples TRBV5-4 to TRBJ1-1; TRBD1 matches 7 bases. Losses at the gene ends were 4 bases for V and 8 bases for J; bases not matched to a gene: 8. From germline, CDR1 is SGHNT and CDR2 YYREEE (reference sequence). The CDR3 sequence is 13 residues long. The CDR3: CASSQGGDREAFF. In DNA, the CDR3 is TGTGCCAGCAGCCAAGGGGGGGACAGAGAAGCTTTCTTT.

As for this clone: Other DNA sequences from this sample encode an identical CDR3 as well. This rearrangement joins TRBV18 to TRBJ1-5; no clear D gene. Deletions cut 2 bases from V and 2 bases from J, with 7 bases between. The V gene's germline CDR1 is KGHSH and CDR2 LQKENI. The CDR3 spans 14 residues. This CDR3 reads CASSPGQGNQPQHF. As DNA, the CDR3 is TGTGCCAGCTCACCAGGGCAGGGCAATCAGCCCCAGCATTTT.

The chain joins TRBV29-1 to TRBJ2-1; D not certain. CDR1 and CDR2 from the germline V gene are SQVTM and ANQGSEA. There are 11 residues in the CDR3. The V gene lost 5 bases and the J gene lost 4 bases, with 6 bases spanning the gap. The CDR3 protein is CSVHPYNEQFF. DNA for the CDR3: TGCAGCGTTCATCCTTACAATGAGCAGTTCTTC.

This clone was seen more than once but under ten times. The chain links TRBV9 to TRBJ2-1; 7 nucleotides agree with TRBD2. The CDR3 loop spans 15 amino acids. Germline V gene data show CDR1 as SGDLS and CDR2 as YYNGEE. The V gene end was trimmed by 0 bases and the J gene end by 7 bases; junction bases not matched to a gene: 7. DNA for the CDR3: TGTGCCAGCAGCGTAGTGGGGGGGACCGGGAATGAGCAGTTCTTC. Translated, it gives CASSVVGGTGNEQFF.

This rearrangement joins TRBV19 to TRBJ2-7; 10 nucleotides match TRBD2. This CDR3 region has 15 residues. J gave up 1 base and V 4 bases, and 4 bases lay outside the gene matches. The V gene's germline CDR1 is LNHDA and CDR2 SQIVND (reference sequence). The CDR3 DNA reads as TGTGCCAGTAGTACCCGGACTAGCGGATCCTACGAGCAGTACTTC. It specifies CASSTRTSGSYEQYF.

This clone was observed once. This rearrangement joins TRBV19 to TRBJ2-5; D is perhaps TRBD2 (5 bases). The germline V gene has CDR1 LNHDA and CDR2 SQIVND (reference sequence). The CDR3 totals 15 residues. Trimming removed 6 bases from V and 1 base from J, with 15 bases in between. CDR3 protein: CASRRNPTSQETQYF. The CDR3 bases are TGTGCCAGTAGACGGAACCCAACTAGCCAAGAGACCCAGTACTTC.

Concerning this clone: Additional DNA sequences in this sample encode the identical CDR3. This chain joins TRBV19 and TRBJ2-5, with 12 bases identical to TRBD2. The V segment lost 4 bases and the J segment 4 bases; nucleotides outside the gene matches: 4. CDR1 LNHDA and CDR2 SQIVND come from the germline V gene (reference sequence). The CDR3 length is 15 residues. As DNA, the CDR3 is TGTGCCAGTAGTACGACTAGCGGGGGAGGAGAGACCCAGTACTTC. Protein: CASSTTSGGGETQYF.

The chain recombines TRBV2 with TRBJ2-5; a possible D gene is TRBD1 (7 bases). V was pared by 0 bases and J by 5 bases, with 13 bases between. This CDR3 spans 15 amino acids. Per germline, CDR1 SNHLY and CDR2 FYNNEI. CDR3 DNA: TGTGCCAGCAGTGAAGCGCAGGGGGGAAGGGAGACCCAGTACTTC. The encoded protein is CASSEAQGGRETQYF.

V is TRBV7-3 and J is TRBJ2-2; TRBD1 agrees at 11 bases. V lost 5 bases, J lost 7 bases, and 9 bases stayed unmatched. The CDR3 extends over 16 amino acids. Per the germline V gene, CDR1 is SGHTA and CDR2 is FQGTGA. CDR3 sequence (DNA): TGTGCCAGCAGCCGGGGAGGGACAGGGGGAATCGGGGAGCTGTTTTTT. Its translation is CASSRGGTGGIGELFF. Complete variable domain (other parts from reference TRBV7-3 and TRBJ2-2): GAGVSQTPSNKVTEKGKYVELRCDPISGHTALYWYRQSLGQGPEFLIYFQGTGAADDSGLPNDRFFAVRPEGSVSTLKIQRTERGDSAVYLCASSRGGTGGIGELFFGEGSRLTVL.

V is TRBV6-6 and J is TRBJ2-7; 9 positions agree with TRBD1. In germline, CDR1 is MNHNY, CDR2 SVGAGI (reference sequence). The CDR3 runs to 15 residues. The J segment lost 6 bases and the V segment lost 6 bases, leaving 12 bases of the junction unmatched. CDR3 DNA: TGTGCCAGCAGAGGTGGGGGGGACAGGGTCTCCGAGCAGTACTTC. This sequence encodes CASRGGGDRVSEQYF.